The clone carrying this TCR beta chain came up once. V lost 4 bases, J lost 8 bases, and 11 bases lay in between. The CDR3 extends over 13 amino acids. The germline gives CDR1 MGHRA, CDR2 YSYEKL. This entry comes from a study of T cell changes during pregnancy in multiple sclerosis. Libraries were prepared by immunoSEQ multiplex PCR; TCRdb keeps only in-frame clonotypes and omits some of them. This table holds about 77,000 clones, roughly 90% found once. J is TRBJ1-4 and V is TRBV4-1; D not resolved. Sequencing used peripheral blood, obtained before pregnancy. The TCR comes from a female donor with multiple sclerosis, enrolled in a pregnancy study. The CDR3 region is CASSPRNYEKLFF. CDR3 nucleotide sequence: TGCGCCAGCAGCCCGAGGAATTACGAAAAACTGTTTTTT.